This T cell receptor (beta chain) was obtained from a study of T cells in Graves' hyperthyroidism and ophthalmopathy. Study observations and caveats: A median roughly six months before onset, the model predicted ophthalmopathy.

The V end lost 1 base, the J end lost 8 bases, and 5 bases lay between the germline ends. In germline, CDR1 is SGHDN, CDR2 FVKESK. CDR3 length equals 12 residues. A remark on this clonotype: Its matching antigen is unknown. Being one base from a much bigger clone, this may be a read error. The CDR3 does not end in the conserved phenylalanine or tryptophan, so this is likely a read error.

No ophthalmopathy progression within 18 months constituted stable Graves' hyperthyroidism. Clinicians diagnosed patients from clinical symptoms, serum thyroxine and TRAb, thyroid ultrasound and orbital computed tomography. The investigators amplified TCR beta CDR3 regions from RNA transcripts. The study used the HTBI primer set for a first-round RT-PCR of the TCR CDR3. TCRdb analysed the multiplex PCR reads with MiXCR anew, one entry per CDR3 protein. The top ten clones hold around 9.3% of a sample with 800,000 or so distinct CDR3 sequences, about two fifths of them seen once. Sequenced input: blood. V and J are TRBV14 and TRBJ1-4; D is unresolved. The clonotype comes from a man aged 18 to 29 with Graves' hyperthyroidism. The CDR3 DNA reads as TGTGCCAGCAGCCAAGCACTCGAAAAACTGTTTTGT. Amino acid sequence: CASSQALEKLFC.